This T cell receptor (beta chain) derives from a study of T cell clonotyping in hematopoietic cell transplantation. Points from the study as a whole: After transplant, recipient diversity fell while pathologically expanded clonotypes grew through day 180. Higher Inverse Simpson Index values in graft donor and pretransplant recipient predicted broader posttransplant TCR diversity. Without cell sorting, CD4 versus CD8 contributions remain unresolved.

Clones were read by immunoSEQ multiplex PCR, and TCRdb kept only the in-frame ones, dropping some. The table lists about 10,000 clones, approximately 93% of them singletons. The CDR3 length is 14 residues. V was pared by 8 bases and J by 2 bases, with 12 bases between. CDR1 is MDHEN, CDR2 SYDVKM, per germline. Remarks on this clone: Its antigen remains unidentified.

This chain uses TRBV28 with TRBJ1-4; perhaps TRBD1 as D (5 bases). The input for sequencing was PBMCs, taken 100 days after allogeneic stem cell transplant. This clonotype was sampled from a male patient between 45 and 60 years old who had an allogeneic stem cell transplant from a related donor, so T cells may come from the graft donor. Some clones in this sample may be carry-over from other donors' samples. The CDR3 region is CASDKGLTNEKLFF. The CDR3 nucleotides read TGTGCCAGCGACAAGGGGCTCACTAATGAAAAACTGTTTTTT.